These T cell receptor beta chains were read from a single sample in a study of OX40 agonist ivuxolimab in advanced cancers. The assay was immunoSEQ multiplex PCR, and TCRdb's table has in-frame clones only and misses some. The table records about 68,000 clones, more than 75% of them present only once. Here the sequenced sample was CD4+ or CD8+ T cells sorted from blood, taken in a trial of the OX40 agonist ivuxolimab. These TCRs come from an adult with an advanced solid tumor such as melanoma, head and neck, liver or kidney cancer. Each CDR3 is given with its conserved first and last residue. Each record gives: J gene, CDR3 length, V gene, CDR3 protein.

J: TRBJ2-7
length: 13
V: TRBV27
CDR3: CASRRDRTYEQYF

J: TRBJ2-5
length: 11
V: TRBV2
CDR3: CASRQEETQYF

J: TRBJ2-7
length: 14
V: TRBV2
CDR3: CASSGGQGKYEQYF

J: TRBJ1-1
length: 17
V: TRBV10-3
CDR3: CAISPAGMGKGWTEAFF

J: TRBJ2-5
length: 13
V: TRBV9
CDR3: CASSVGPGETQYF

J: TRBJ2-1
length: 16
V: TRBV5-8
CDR3: CASSLDRAGLRNEQFF

J: TRBJ2-3
length: 18
V: TRBV18
CDR3: CASSPLPPGPLSTDTQYF

J: TRBJ1-2
length: 14
V: TRBV6-1
CDR3: CASSERFDNYGYTF

J: TRBJ2-2
length: 15
V: TRBV6-6
CDR3: CASSWDRLNTGELFF

J: TRBJ1-3
length: 16
V: TRBV5-4
CDR3: CASSQDRLNSGNTIYF

J: TRBJ2-2
length: 17
V: TRBV19
CDR3: CASSTSKGHRNTGELFF

J: TRBJ1-5
length: 15
V: TRBV4-1
CDR3: CASSQYDYSNQPQHF

J: TRBJ1-2
length: 15
V: TRBV4-3
CDR3: CASSQARQGSYGYTF

J: TRBJ2-3
length: 14
V: TRBV27
CDR3: CASSRRHHTDTQYF

J: TRBJ2-3
length: 14
V: TRBV5-6
CDR3: CASNRDTNTDTQYF